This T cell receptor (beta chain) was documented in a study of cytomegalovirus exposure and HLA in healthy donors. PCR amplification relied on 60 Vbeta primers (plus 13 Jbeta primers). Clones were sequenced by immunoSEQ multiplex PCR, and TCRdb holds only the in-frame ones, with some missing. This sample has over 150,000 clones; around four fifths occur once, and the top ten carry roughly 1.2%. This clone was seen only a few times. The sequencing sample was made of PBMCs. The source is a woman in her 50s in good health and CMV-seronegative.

The CDR3 DNA sequence: TGTGCCAGCAGCGACTACTTGAACACTGAAGCTTTCTTT. This codes for CASSDYLNTEAFF. V usage is TRBV7-3 and J usage is TRBJ1-1; D gene uncertain. The CDR3 contains 13 residues. CDR1 and CDR2 (germline): SGHTA, FQGTGA. Trimming cost V 5 bases and J 0 bases, with 7 bases left between them.